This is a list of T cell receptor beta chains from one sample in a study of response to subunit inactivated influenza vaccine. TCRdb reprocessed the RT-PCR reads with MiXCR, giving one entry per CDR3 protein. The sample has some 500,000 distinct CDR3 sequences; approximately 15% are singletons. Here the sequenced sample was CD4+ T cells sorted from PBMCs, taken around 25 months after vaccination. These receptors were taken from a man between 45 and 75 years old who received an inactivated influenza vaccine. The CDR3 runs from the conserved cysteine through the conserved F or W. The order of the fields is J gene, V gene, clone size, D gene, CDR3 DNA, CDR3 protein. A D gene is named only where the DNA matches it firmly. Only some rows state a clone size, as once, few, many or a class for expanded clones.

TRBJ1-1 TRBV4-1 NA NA TGCGCCAGCAGCCAAGACCCGAGTAGCGCTGAAGCTTTCTTT CASSQDPSSAEAFF
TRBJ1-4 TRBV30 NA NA TGTGCCTGGAGTGTGCGGCAAAAACTGTTTTTT CAWSVRQKLFF
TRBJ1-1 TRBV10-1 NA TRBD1 TGCGCCACCCTGGAGCCCGGGACAGCAAACACTGAAGCTTTCTTT CATLEPGTANTEAFF
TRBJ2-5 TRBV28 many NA TGTGCCAGCAGTTTGTTTCGGTGGGAGACCCAGTACTTC CASSLFRWETQYF
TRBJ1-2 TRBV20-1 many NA TGCAGTGCTAGTTCCCAGAACTATGGCTACACCTTC CSASSQNYGYTF
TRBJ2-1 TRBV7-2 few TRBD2 TGTGCCAGCAGCTTAGCTCGGAGCGGGAGAGATCCCTACAATGAGCAGTTCTTC CASSLARSGRDPYNEQFF
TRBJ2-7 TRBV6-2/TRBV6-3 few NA TGTGCCAGCAGTGGGGCGACAGGCTCCTACGAGCAGTACTTC CASSGATGSYEQYF
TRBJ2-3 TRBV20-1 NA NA TGCAGTGCTAGCCGAACAACTAGCACAGATACGCAGTATTTT CSASRTTSTDTQYF
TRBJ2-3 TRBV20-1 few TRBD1 TGCAGTGCTAGTGAGGGGGCGCACGGCACAGATACGCAGTATTTT CSASEGAHGTDTQYF
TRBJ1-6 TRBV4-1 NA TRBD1 TGCGCCAGCAGCCAAGGGACAGGCCGTTCACCCCTCCACTTT CASSQGTGRSPLHF
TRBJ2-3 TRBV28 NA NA TGTGCCAGCAGTTTATCACGGTGGCCCCAGGGGCGTTTATCTATGGCGGTCACAGATACGCAGTATTTT CASSLSRWPQGRLSMAVTDTQYF
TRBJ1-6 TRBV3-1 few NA TGTGCCAGCAGCCAGGGTAATAATTCACCCCTCCACTTT CASSQGNNSPLHF
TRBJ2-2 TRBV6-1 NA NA TGTGCCAGCAGTGTCAGGGGCGGATTATTTTGGGAGCTGTTTTTT CASSVRGGLFWELFF
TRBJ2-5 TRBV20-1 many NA TGCAGTGGGAGGACTACACAAGAGACCCAGTACTTC CSGRTTQETQYF
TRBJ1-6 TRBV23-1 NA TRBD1 TGCGCCAGCAGTCAATCGAGGACAGGGAAGGATTCACCCCTCCACTTT CASSQSRTGKDSPLHF
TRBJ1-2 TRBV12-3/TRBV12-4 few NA TGTGCCAGCAGTTTAACCCGACAGCCGGGGGGCTACACCTTC CASSLTRQPGGYTF
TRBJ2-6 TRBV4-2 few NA TGTGCCAGCAGCCAAGCGAGCTCTGGGGCCAACGTCCTGACTTTC CASSQASSGANVLTF
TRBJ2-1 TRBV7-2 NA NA TGTGCCAGCAGCTTAATGTTTGGGGGCAGCTCCTACAATGAGGAGTTCTTC CASSLMFGGSSYNEEFF
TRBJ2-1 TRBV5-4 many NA TGTGCCAGCAGCCCCCACCCTGGTAGTAATGAGCAGTTCTTC CASSPHPGSNEQFF
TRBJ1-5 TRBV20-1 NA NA TGCAGTGCTAAGTCCTTCGACGCGAGATATAGCAATCAGCCCCAGCATTTT CSAKSFDARYSNQPQHF
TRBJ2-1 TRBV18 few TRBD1 TGTGCCAGCTCACCGGGACAGGGGAACAATGAGCAGTTCTTC CASSPGQGNNEQFF
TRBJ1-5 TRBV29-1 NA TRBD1 TGCAGCGTACGCCCAGGGGGCTCGGGTCAGCCCCAGCATTTT CSVRPGGSGQPQHF
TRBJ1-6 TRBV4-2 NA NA TGTGCCAGCAGCCAAGATGTGGACCTAAATTCACCCCTCCACTTT CASSQDVDLNSPLHF
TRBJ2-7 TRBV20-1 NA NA TGCAGTGCTGGGGATAGCGGAAAAACCTACGAGCAGTACTTC CSAGDSGKTYEQYF
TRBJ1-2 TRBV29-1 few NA TGCAGCGCCCAGGGTTTCCATGGCTACACCTTC CSAQGFHGYTF
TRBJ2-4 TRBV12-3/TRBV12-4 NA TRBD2 TGTGCCAGCAGTTTGTTAGCGGGGGAAGAGTACTTC CASSLLAGEEYF
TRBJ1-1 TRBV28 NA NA TGTGCCAGCAGTGGCAGTGAAGCTTTCTTT CASSGSEAFF
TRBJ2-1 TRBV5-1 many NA TGTGCTAGCAGCTTAGCATCGGGCAATGAGCAGTTCTTC CASSLASGNEQFF
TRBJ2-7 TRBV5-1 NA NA TGCGCCAGCAGCTCTGAATTTGACGAGCAGTACTTC CASSSEFDEQYF
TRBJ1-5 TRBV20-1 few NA TGCAGTGCCTCGTGGGGGATTGATCAGCCCCAGCATTTT CSASWGIDQPQHF
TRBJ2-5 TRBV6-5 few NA TGTGCCAGCAGTTATGAGGCGGGGGCGACCCAGTACTTC CASSYEAGATQYF
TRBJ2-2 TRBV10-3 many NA TGTGCCATCAGTGACCAGGGGCGGACCGGGGAGCTGTTTTTT CAISDQGRTGELFF
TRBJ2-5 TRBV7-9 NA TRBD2 TGTGCCAGCAGCTTAGCCGGCGGGGGGTATGAGACCCAGTACTTC CASSLAGGGYETQYF